The 10 T cell receptor beta chains presented below share a single source sample, sequenced in a study of T cell responses to AZD1222 COVID-19 vaccine. The data were produced by immunoSEQ multiplex PCR, yet TCRdb's version contains in-frame clones alone and is incomplete. The sample yields about 140,000 clones, 85% to 90% seen once. This material consisted of peripheral blood, taken on day 0 of AZD1222 vaccination. Every receptor here comes from an adult in good health.

The chain employs TRBV7-2 and TRBJ1-1; D not certain. CDR1 and CDR2 (germline): SGHTA, FQGNSA. There are 14 residues in the CDR3. V was trimmed by 5 bases and J by 2 bases, leaving 12 bases between them. In DNA form, the CDR3 reads TGTGCCAGCAGCCCCGGGAGTCGAAACACTGAAGCTTTCTTT. This encodes CASSPGSRNTEAFF.

The chain employs TRBV12-3 or TRBV12-4 and TRBJ2-7; a weak D match, TRBD2 (5 bases). The CDR3 length is 13 residues. The V end was cut by 6 bases, the J end by 7 bases, with 16 bases between. The CDR3 nucleotides read TGTGCCAGCAGCTCCCATCAAACGGGGGAGCAGTACTTC. Translated, it gives CASSSHQTGEQYF.

The CDR3 loop reads CASSLGRRNQPQHF. The CDR3 DNA follows: TGTGCCAGCAGTTTAGGCCGCCGCAATCAGCCCCAGCATTTT. This rearrangement joins TRBV27 to TRBJ1-5; the D is unclear. The V gene lost 2 bases and the J gene lost 2 bases, with 7 bases spanning the gap. This CDR3 has 14 amino acids. Per germline, CDR1 MNHEY and CDR2 SMNVEV (reference sequence).

The chain recombines TRBV7-3 with TRBJ2-7, with D possibly being TRBD1 (6 bases). V was cut by 3 bases and J by 4 bases, with 13 bases left in between. Looked up from germline, CDR1 is SGHTA and CDR2 is FQGTGA. This CDR3 comprises 14 residues. CDR3 DNA: TGTGCCAGCAGCTTGGCAGGGGAGAGGTACGAGCAGTACTTC. Protein product: CASSLAGERYEQYF.

The chain has TRBV2 and TRBJ2-1; 7 nucleotides agree with TRBD2. This CDR3 is 16 amino acids long. Germline values: CDR1 SNHLY, CDR2 FYNNEI. Unmatched junction bases numbered 18, after V lost 7 bases and J lost 9 bases. CDR3 sequence: CASTKSGLVGSREQFF. The CDR3 nucleotides are TGTGCCAGCACCAAAAGTGGACTAGTGGGTAGTCGTGAGCAGTTCTTC. Filled out from reference TRBV2 and TRBJ2-1, the complete variable domain reads EPEVTQTPSHQVTQMGQEVILRCVPISNHLYFYWYRQILGQKVEFLVSFYNNEISEKSEIFDDQFSVERPDGSNFTLKIRSTKLEDSAMYFCASTKSGLVGSREQFFGPGTRLTVL.

J is TRBJ1-4 and V is TRBV28; 9 bases are a match to TRBD1. The CDR3 consists of 15 residues. Looked up from germline, CDR1 is MDHEN and CDR2 is SYDVKM. V shed 8 bases, J shed 5 bases, and the junction held 9 bases outside the gene matches. The CDR3 DNA follows: TGTGCCAGCCAGGGCCAGGACAGGGGAAATGAAAAACTGTTTTTT. Translated: CASQGQDRGNEKLFF.

The gene calls are TRBV6-6 and TRBJ1-1; no firm D call. The CDR3 contains 12 residues. CDR1 is MNHNY and CDR2 is SVGAGI in the germline V gene (reference sequence). Trimming removed 11 bases at V and 1 base at J, with 11 bases between. The CDR3 spells CASRTPNTEAFF. For the CDR3, the DNA is TGTGCCTCCCGGACCCCGAACACTGAAGCTTTCTTT.

The chain joins TRBV15 to TRBJ2-2; D perhaps matches TRBD1 (6 bases). The V gene's germline CDR1 is LNHNV and CDR2 YYDKDF (reference sequence). The CDR3 contains 17 residues. Trimming stripped 1 base from V and 2 bases from J, with 14 bases between. The CDR3 loop is CATSRGVRRGNTGELFF. CDR3 DNA sequence: TGTGCCACCAGCAGAGGAGTTCGCAGGGGTAACACCGGGGAGCTGTTTTTT.

This clone was seen once. This rearrangement joins TRBV3-1 (or the pseudogene TRBV3-2) to TRBJ2-1; D possibly corresponds to TRBD2 (5 bases). The length of the CDR3 is 11 residues. Trimming took off 8 bases at V and 4 bases at J, with 6 bases between the two ends. In germline, CDR1 is LGHDT, CDR2 YNNKEL (reference sequence). CDR3: CASGRYNEQFF. CDR3 DNA sequence: TGTGCCAGCGGGAGATACAATGAGCAGTTCTTC.

The chain employs TRBV10-3 and TRBJ1-5, with TRBD1 as a possible D gene (5 bases). Germline CDR1 and CDR2: ENHRY and SYGVKD. This CDR3 comprises 14 residues. With 2 bases removed from V and 8 bases from J, the gap between germline ends came to 13 bases. CDR3 sequence (DNA): TGTGCCATCAGTGAGGCGGGGCACGGGGAGCCCCAGCATTTT. Its protein is CAISEAGHGEPQHF.